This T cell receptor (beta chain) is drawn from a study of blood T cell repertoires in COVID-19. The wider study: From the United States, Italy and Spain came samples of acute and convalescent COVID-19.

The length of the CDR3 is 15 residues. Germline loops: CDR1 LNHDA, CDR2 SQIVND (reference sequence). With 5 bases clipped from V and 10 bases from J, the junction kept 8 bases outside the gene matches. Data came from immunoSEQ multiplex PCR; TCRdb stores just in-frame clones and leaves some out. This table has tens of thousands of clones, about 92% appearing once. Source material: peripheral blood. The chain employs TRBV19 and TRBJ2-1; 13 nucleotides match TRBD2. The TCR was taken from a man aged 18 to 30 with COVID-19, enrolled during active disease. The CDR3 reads CASSPGLAGVGEQFF. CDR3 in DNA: TGTGCCAGTAGTCCCGGACTAGCGGGAGTGGGAGAGCAGTTCTTC.